This T cell receptor (beta chain) was retrieved from a study of T-cell memory formation after mild COVID-19. Study-level results: Mainly in CM and EM were contracting CD4+ clones; CD8+ were in EMRA. Several responding clones turned up in pre-infection memory, indicating that cross-reactive memory may have taken part.

This clonotype was detected only a few times. Its target is unknown. From 5'RACE with constant-segment primers came TCR alpha and TCR beta cDNA libraries that carried sample barcodes and UMIs. TCRdb passed the 5' RACE reads through MiXCR, listing each CDR3 protein once. The sample records 200,000 or so distinct CDR3 sequences, under 20% being singletons. This CDR3 spans 14 amino acids. In germline, CDR1 is SQVTM, CDR2 ANQGSEA. V gave up 0 bases and J gave up 2 bases, with 9 bases separating them. This sequence originates from an adult woman who had mild COVID-19 (a few samples of this study predate the infection). Cell type and time point are not known. The genes are TRBV29-1 and TRBJ2-3, with D unclear. The sequencing sample was made of PBMCs or a T cell subset sorted from them (not recorded which). The CDR3 DNA reads TGCAGCGTTGAAGATCCCCCCTCCACAGATACGCAGTATTTT. Its translation: CSVEDPPSTDTQYF.